This TCR beta chain was documented in a study of blood T cell repertoires in COVID-19. Whole-study context: The origin of the acute and convalescent COVID-19 samples was the United States, Italy and Spain. Sources were T cells, B-cell-depleted T cells, or PBMCs; the material itself was cDNA or gDNA.

Sequencing used immunoSEQ multiplex PCR; TCRdb keeps in-frame clones, though not all of them. The top ten hold about 2.5% of the sample, which has fewer than 250,000 clones, roughly 85% seen once. Germline V lookup: CDR1 SGHAT, CDR2 FQNNGV. V lost 1 base and J lost 5; bases outside the gene matches: 4. The CDR3 runs 14 residues. The receptor was derived from a middle-aged woman with active or convalescent COVID-19. Sequenced sample: peripheral blood. This chain links TRBV11-2 with TRBJ2-5, with 7 bases lining up with TRBD2. CDR3 nucleotides: TGTGCCAGCAGCTTAGGGACTAGGCGGGAGACCCAGTACTTC. Its translation is CASSLGTRRETQYF.